The source of this T cell receptor beta chain is a study of shared clonotypes between healthy human individuals. The study's findings and limits: About 5% was the fraction of naive CD4 clonotypes found shared across a few donors.

About this clone: Its target is not known.

Deep level was the assay's run setting. The protocol was immunoSEQ multiplex PCR, while the TCRdb copy is restricted to in-frame clones and leaves out a portion. Here the sample spans roughly 650,000 clones, about 96% being singletons. Germline V gene sequence: CDR1 MDHEN, CDR2 SYDVKM. CDR3 size: 16 residues. Trimming stripped 0 bases from V and 10 bases from J, with 21 bases between. Donors had no recently reported acute infections or vaccinations and were HIV-negative. Naive CD45RA+ and memory CD45RA-negative subsets were split from CD4+ cells. The origin of this receptor is a woman aged 25 to 39 in good health. The specimen sequenced was naive CD4+ T cells sorted from blood. Subset defined: CD45RA+ positively selected. The genes are TRBV28 and TRBJ1-1, with D possibly TRBD1 on 6 matching bases. CDR3 region: CASSLWDAGVGGPAFF. DNA for the CDR3: TGTGCCAGCAGTTTATGGGACGCGGGCGTCGGGGGGCCAGCTTTCTTT.